This T cell receptor beta chain is drawn from a study of CD8+CD57+ T cells in acquired aplastic anemia listed by TCRdb under 2018. Some background on the complete study: A mean of around 3.2 ug of DNA, ranging from roughly 0.19 to 30 ug, was extracted from sorted CD4+ and CD8+ cells. What the work shows at the level of the full study, not this receptor alone: Although twenty-nine CD8+ CDR3 sequences were shared by patients and controls, these sequences appeared highly expressed in patients and within the immunodominant clones of patients. No significant difference in CD8+ Simpson's diversity was found between patients and healthy controls (P=0.060).

A word on this clonotype: Its antigen target is currently unknown. No much larger clone is present one base from it, and per-base qualities are unavailable.

Genomic DNA served as template for TCR beta VDJ combination and CDR3 sequence profiling. An Illumina HiSeq 2000 was the platform used for TCR repertoire sequencing. As for the authors' bioinformatics: TRBV/TRBJ rearrangement plots, CDR3 size and DJ length profiles, and Simpson's diversity index were used to evaluate the repertoires. The immunodominant clone was defined as the most abundant DNA sequence in deep sequencing data. CDR3 amino acid sequences were screened for sharing across subjects and compared with published repertoires and the VDJdb database. The public reads were quality trimmed at Q25 with fastp and then assembled into clones with MiXCR by TCRdb, keeping productive beta chains. CDR3 protein sequences are deduplicated, and each keeps its most common genes and DNA. The V and J calls and clone size are TCRdb's, not the authors'. This sample gives 200,000 or so distinct CDR3 sequences in total; 64% of them show up just once. The ten largest clones add up to about 43% of the sample.

In the study, sorted CD4+ and CD8+ blood T cells from patients with severe aplastic anemia and from healthy subjects underwent deep sequencing of TCR repertoires. Ficoll-Paque density gradient centrifugation was used to isolate peripheral blood mononuclear cells. CD4+ and CD8+ T cells were sorted by FACS or magnetic beads before DNA extraction. V is cut back by 5 bases and J by 5 bases, with 10 bases in the junction unmatched. Measured from the cysteine to the phenylalanine, the CDR3 is 15 residues long. Just CDR3 DNA is preserved here, 45 bases in frame from base 1. CDR1 and CDR2 are read off the germline V gene (reference sequence) as SEHNR and FQNEAQ.

This chain joins TRBV7-9 to TRBJ1-2; 8 bases in the junction line up with TRBD1. The sequence derives from a human donor with severe aplastic anemia or a healthy control (not recorded which). The source material was sorted CD4+, CD8+, or CD8+CD57+ T cells (not recorded which) from PBMCs. The encoded CDR3 is CASSPEATGGYGYTF. The nucleotides read TGTGCCAGCAGCCCTGAGGCCACAGGGGGTTATGGCTACACCTTC.